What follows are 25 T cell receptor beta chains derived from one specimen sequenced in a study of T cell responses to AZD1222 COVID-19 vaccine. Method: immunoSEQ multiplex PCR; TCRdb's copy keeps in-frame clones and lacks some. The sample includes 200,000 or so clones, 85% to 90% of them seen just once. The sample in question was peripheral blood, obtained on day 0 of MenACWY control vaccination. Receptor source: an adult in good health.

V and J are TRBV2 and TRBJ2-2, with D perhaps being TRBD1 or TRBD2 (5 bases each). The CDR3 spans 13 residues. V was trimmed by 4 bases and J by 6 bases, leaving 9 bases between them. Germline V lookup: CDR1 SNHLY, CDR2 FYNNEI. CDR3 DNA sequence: TGTGCCAGCAGTGGCCGGGACGCCGGGGAGCTGTTTTTT. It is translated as CASSGRDAGELFF.

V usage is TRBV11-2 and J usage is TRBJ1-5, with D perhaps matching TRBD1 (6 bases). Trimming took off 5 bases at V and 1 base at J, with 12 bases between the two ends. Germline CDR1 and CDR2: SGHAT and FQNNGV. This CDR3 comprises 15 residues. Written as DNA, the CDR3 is TGTGCCAGCAGCCCCGGGACACTGAGCAATCAGCCCCAGCATTTT. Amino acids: CASSPGTLSNQPQHF.

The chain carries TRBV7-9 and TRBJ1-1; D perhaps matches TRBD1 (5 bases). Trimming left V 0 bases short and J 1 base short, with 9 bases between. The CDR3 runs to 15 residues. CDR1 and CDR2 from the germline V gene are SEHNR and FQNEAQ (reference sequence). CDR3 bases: TGTGCCAGCAGCTTAGCGGCAGGGACGAACACTGAAGCTTTCTTT. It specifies CASSLAAGTNTEAFF.

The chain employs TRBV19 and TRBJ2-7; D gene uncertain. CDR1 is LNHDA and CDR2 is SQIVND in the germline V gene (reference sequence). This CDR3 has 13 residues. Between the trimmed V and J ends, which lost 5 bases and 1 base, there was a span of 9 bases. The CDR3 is CASSPQRSYEQYF. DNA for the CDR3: TGTGCCAGTAGTCCCCAACGGTCCTACGAGCAGTACTTC.

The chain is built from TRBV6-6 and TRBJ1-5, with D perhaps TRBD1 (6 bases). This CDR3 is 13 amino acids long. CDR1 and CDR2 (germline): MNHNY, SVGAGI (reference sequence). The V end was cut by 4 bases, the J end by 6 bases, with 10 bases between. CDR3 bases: TGTGCCAGCAGTTGGCTGGACAGTCAGCCCCAGCATTTT. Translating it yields CASSWLDSQPQHF.

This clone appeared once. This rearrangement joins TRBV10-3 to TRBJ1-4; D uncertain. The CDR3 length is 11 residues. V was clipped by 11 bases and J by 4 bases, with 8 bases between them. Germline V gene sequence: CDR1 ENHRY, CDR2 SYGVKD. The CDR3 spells CASYDNEKLFF. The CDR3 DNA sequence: TGTGCCTCGTATGATAATGAAAAACTGTTTTTT.

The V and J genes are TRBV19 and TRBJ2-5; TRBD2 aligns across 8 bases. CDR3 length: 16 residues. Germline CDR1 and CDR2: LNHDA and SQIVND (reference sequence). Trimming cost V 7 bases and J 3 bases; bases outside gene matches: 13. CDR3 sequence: CASTITGLGREETQYF. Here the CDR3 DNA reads TGTGCCAGTACCATCACGGGACTAGGCCGAGAAGAGACCCAGTACTTC.

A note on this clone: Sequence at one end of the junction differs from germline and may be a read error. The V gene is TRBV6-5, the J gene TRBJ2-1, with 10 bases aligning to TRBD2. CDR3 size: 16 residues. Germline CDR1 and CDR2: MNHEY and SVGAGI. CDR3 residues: CASSYHLAGDYTEQFF. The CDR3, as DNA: TGTGCCAGCAGTTACCATCTAGCGGGAGACTACACTGAGCAGTTCTTC.

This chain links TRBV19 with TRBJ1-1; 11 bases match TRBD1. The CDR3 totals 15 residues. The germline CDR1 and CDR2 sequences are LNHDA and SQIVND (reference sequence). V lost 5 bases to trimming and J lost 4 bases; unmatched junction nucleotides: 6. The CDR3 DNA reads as TGTGCCAGTAGTGCCCCCGGGACAGGGGGCACTGAAGCTTTCTTT. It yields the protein CASSAPGTGGTEAFF.

CDR3: CASSRDRGNQETQYF. DNA for the CDR3: TGTGCCAGCAGTCGGGACAGGGGGAACCAAGAGACCCAGTACTTC. The chain couples TRBV6-5 to TRBJ2-5, with 11 bases fitting TRBD1. With 5 bases clipped from V and 0 bases from J, the junction kept 2 bases outside the gene matches. CDR1 MNHEY and CDR2 SVGAGI come from the germline V gene. The CDR3 is 15 amino acids.

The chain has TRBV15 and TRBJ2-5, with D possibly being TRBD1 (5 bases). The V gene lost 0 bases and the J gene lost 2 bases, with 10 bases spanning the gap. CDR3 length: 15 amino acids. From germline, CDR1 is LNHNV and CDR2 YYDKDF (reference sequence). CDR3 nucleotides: TGTGCCACCAGCAGAGATAGGGGCGGTCAAGAGACCCAGTACTTC. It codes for CATSRDRGGQETQYF.

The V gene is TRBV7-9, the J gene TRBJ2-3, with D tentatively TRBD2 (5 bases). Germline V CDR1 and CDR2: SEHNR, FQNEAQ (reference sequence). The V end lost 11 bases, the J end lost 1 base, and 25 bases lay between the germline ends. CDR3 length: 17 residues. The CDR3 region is CALAPQQASRRTDTQYF. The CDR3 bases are TGTGCCCTCGCCCCCCAACAAGCTAGCAGACGCACAGATACGCAGTATTTT.

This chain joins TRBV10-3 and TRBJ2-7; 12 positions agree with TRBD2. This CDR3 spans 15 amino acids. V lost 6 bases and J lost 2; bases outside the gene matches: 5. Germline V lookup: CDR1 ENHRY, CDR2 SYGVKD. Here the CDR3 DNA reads TGTGCCATCAGGACTAGCGGGAGAAGGCCCTACGAGCAGTACTTC. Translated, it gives CAIRTSGRRPYEQYF.

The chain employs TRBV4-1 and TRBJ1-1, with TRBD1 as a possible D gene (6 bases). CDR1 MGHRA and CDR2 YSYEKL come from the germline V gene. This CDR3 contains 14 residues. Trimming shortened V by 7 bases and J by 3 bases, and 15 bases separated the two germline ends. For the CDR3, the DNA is TGCGCCAGCACACTCCGACAGGCGGACACTGAAGCTTTCTTT. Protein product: CASTLRQADTEAFF.

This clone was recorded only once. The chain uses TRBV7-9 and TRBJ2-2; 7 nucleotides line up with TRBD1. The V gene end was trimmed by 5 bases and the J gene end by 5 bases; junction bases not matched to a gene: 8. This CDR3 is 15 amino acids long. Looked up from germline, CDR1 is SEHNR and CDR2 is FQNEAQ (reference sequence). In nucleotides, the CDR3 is TGTGCCAGCAGCCATAGGGGGCAAGTGACCGGGGAGCTGTTTTTT. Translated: CASSHRGQVTGELFF.

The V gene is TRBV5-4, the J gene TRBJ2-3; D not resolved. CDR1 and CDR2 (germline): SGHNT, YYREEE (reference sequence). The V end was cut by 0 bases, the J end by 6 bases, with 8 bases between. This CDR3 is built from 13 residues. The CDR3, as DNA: TGTGCCAGCAGCTTGGATGGGGTCGATACGCAGTATTTT. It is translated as CASSLDGVDTQYF.

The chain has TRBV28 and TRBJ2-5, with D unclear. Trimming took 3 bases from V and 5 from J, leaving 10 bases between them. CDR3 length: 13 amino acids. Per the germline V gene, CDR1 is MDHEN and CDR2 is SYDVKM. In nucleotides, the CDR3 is TGTGCCAGCAGTTTCCTTCAAGATGAGACCCAGTACTTC. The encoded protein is CASSFLQDETQYF.

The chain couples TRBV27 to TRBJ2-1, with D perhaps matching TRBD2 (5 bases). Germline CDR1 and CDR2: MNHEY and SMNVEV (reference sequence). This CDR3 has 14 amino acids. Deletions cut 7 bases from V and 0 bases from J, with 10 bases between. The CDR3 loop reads CASTRLNSYNEQFF. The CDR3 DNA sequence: TGTGCCAGCACGAGACTAAACTCCTACAATGAGCAGTTCTTC.

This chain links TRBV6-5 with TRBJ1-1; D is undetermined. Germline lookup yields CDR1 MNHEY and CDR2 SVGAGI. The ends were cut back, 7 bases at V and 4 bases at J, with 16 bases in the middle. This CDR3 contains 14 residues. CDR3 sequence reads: CASISVSSGTEAFF. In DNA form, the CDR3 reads TGTGCCAGCATTTCCGTTTCGTCGGGCACTGAAGCTTTCTTT.

The CDR3 here is CASSLQGGNQPQHF. The CDR3, as DNA: TGTGCCAGCAGTCTGCAGGGTGGGAATCAGCCCCAGCATTTT. This chain uses TRBV27 with TRBJ1-5, with a weak D call TRBD1 (5 bases). Germline V lookup: CDR1 MNHEY, CDR2 SMNVEV (reference sequence). The CDR3 covers 14 residues. Trimming took 5 bases from V and 4 from J, leaving 12 bases between them.

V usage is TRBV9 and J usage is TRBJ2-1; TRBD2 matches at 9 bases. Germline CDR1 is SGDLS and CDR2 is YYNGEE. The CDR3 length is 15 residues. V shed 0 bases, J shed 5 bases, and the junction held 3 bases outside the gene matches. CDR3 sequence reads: CASSVVSSGNNEQFF. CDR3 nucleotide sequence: TGTGCCAGCAGCGTAGTCTCTAGCGGGAACAATGAGCAGTTCTTC.

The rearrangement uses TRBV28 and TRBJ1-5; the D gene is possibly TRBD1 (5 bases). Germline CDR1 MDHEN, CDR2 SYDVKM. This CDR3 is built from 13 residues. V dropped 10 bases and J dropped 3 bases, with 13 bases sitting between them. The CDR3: CATYGGFNQPQHF. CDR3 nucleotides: TGTGCCACCTACGGGGGGTTCAATCAGCCCCAGCATTTT.

The CDR3 nucleotides read TGTGCCAGCAGCCAAGCTGGGACAGGGGAGAACTATGGCTACACCTTC. This codes for CASSQAGTGENYGYTF. The rearrangement links TRBV4-2 to TRBJ1-2; 10 bases are a match to TRBD1. V lost 1 base, J lost 2 bases, and 4 bases stayed unmatched. Germline V gene sequence: CDR1 LGHNA, CDR2 YNFKEQ. The CDR3 runs 16 residues.

The CDR3 nucleotides are TGTGCCAGCAGCTTGGGGCAGGGAGGGTACGAGCAGTACTTC. Translated: CASSLGQGGYEQYF. V gene TRBV5-4 combines with J gene TRBJ2-7; 7 bases are shared with TRBD2. Trimming cost V 0 bases and J 4 bases; bases outside gene matches: 4. Germline V lookup: CDR1 SGHNT, CDR2 YYREEE (reference sequence). The CDR3 length is 14 residues.

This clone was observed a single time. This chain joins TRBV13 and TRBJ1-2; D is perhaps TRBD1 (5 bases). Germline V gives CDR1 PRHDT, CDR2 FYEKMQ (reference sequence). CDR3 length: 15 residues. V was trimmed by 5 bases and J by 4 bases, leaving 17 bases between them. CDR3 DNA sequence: TGTGCCAGCAGCGAGACGGCGGGGGATGGCTATGGCTACACCTTC. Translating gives CASSETAGDGYGYTF.